The 30 T cell receptor beta chains presented below share a single source sample, sequenced in a study of shared clonotypes between healthy human individuals. Data came from immunoSEQ multiplex PCR; TCRdb stores just in-frame clones and leaves some out. The table has approximately 640,000 clones, about nine tenths seen once. The material sequenced was memory CD8+ T cells from PBMCs. Stated subset: CD45RO+ cells pooled with CCR7-negative TemRA cells. Receptor source: a man aged 18-30 years in good health. Some clones in this sample may be carry-over from other donors' samples.

V usage is TRBV7-9 and J usage is TRBJ2-7; 8 nucleotides agree with TRBD1. The CDR3 runs 14 residues. Germline CDR1 reads SEHNR; CDR2 reads FQNEAQ (reference sequence). V was pared by 5 bases and J by 6 bases, with 9 bases of the junction left unmatched. The CDR3 is CASSEPGQGREQYF. CDR3 sequence (DNA): TGTGCCAGCAGCGAACCCGGACAGGGCCGCGAGCAGTACTTC.

The chain links TRBV4-3 to TRBJ2-5; D not certain. The germline V gene has CDR1 LGHNA and CDR2 YSLEER. The CDR3 has 15 residues. The V end lost 0 bases, the J end lost 5 bases, and 13 bases lay between the germline ends. CDR3 amino acids: CASSQDPSEDETQYF. The CDR3 nucleotides read TGCGCCAGCAGCCAAGATCCGTCGGAAGACGAGACCCAGTACTTC.

This chain links TRBV5-6 with TRBJ2-1; 8 bases line up with TRBD2. Germline-derived CDR1 and CDR2 are SGHDT and YYEEEE. The CDR3 extends over 14 amino acids. V trimming: 4 bases; J trimming: 7 bases; junction bases outside the gene matches: 7. CDR3 in amino acids: CASSHGTSYNEQFF. CDR3 in DNA: TGTGCCAGCAGCCACGGGACTAGTTATAATGAGCAGTTCTTC.

In the case of this clone: Different DNA sequences within this sample yield the same CDR3. The CDR3 here is CASSHYNEQFF. CDR3 nucleotide sequence: TGTGCCAGCAGTCACTACAATGAGCAGTTCTTC. The chain couples TRBV28 to TRBJ2-1, with D unresolved. V was clipped by 5 bases and J by 3 bases, with 2 bases between them. CDR1 MDHEN and CDR2 SYDVKM come from the germline V gene. This CDR3 region has 11 residues. The full variable domain, with the rest looked up from reference TRBV28 and TRBJ2-1, is DVKVTQSSRYLVKRTGEKVFLECVQDMDHENMFWYRQDPGLGLRLIYFSYDVKMKEKGDIPEGYSVSREKKERFSLILESASTNQTSMYLCASSHYNEQFFGPGTRLTVL.

In regard to this clone: Other DNA sequences from this sample encode an identical CDR3 as well. This chain joins TRBV28 and TRBJ2-7; D not resolved. This CDR3 comprises 10 residues. Germline CDR1 and CDR2: MDHEN and SYDVKM. Trimming left V 3 bases short and J 5 bases short, with 2 bases between. Written as DNA, the CDR3 is TGTGCCAGCAGTTTTAACGAGCAGTACTTC. This translates into CASSFNEQYF.

The chain couples TRBV6-1 to TRBJ2-1; the D is unclear. Germline V lookup: CDR1 MNHNS, CDR2 SASEGT. V lost 2 bases, J lost 0 bases, and 5 bases lay in between. CDR3 length: 14 residues. CDR3 sequence (DNA): TGTGCCAGCAGTGAAAGATACTCCTACAATGAGCAGTTCTTC. This sequence encodes CASSERYSYNEQFF.

A single count supports this clone. V usage is TRBV4-1 and J usage is TRBJ1-3; TRBD1 is a possible D gene (5 bases). This CDR3 contains 15 residues. V lost 0 bases to trimming and J lost 3 bases, with 9 bases between them. Germline V lookup: CDR1 MGHRA, CDR2 YSYEKL. The CDR3 nucleotides are TGCGCCAGCAGCCAAGACGGGGGGGGTGGAAACACCATATATTTT. This gives the protein CASSQDGGGGNTIYF.

J is TRBJ2-5 and V is TRBV18; tentatively, D is TRBD2 (6 bases). The V end was cut by 3 bases, the J end by 4 bases, with 18 bases between. Germline V CDR1 and CDR2: KGHSH, LQKENI. The CDR3 is 16 amino acids. The CDR3, as DNA: TGTGCCAGCTCACCCCTAAGGACTATAGATACAGAGACCCAGTACTTC. It encodes CASSPLRTIDTETQYF.

This clone was seen a handful of times. The chain joins TRBV29-1 to TRBJ2-2; 7 positions agree with TRBD1. This CDR3 is 12 amino acids long. V gave up 6 bases and J gave up 7 bases; unmatched junction bases: 5. Germline CDR1 reads SQVTM; CDR2 reads ANQGSEA. CDR3 nucleotides: TGCAGCGTCCGGACAGGTTACGGGGAGCTGTTTTTT. Its protein product is CSVRTGYGELFF.

The chain is built from TRBV5-1 and TRBJ1-2; TRBD1 agrees at 10 bases. The V gene's germline CDR1 is SGHRS and CDR2 YFSETQ. V gave up 5 bases and J gave up 8 bases; unmatched junction bases: 15. The CDR3 sequence is 16 residues long. Written as DNA, the CDR3 is TGCGCCAGCAGACCGGACAGGGGGGCCTATTTCTGGGGCTACACCTTC. This codes for CASRPDRGAYFWGYTF.

This clone has only one observation. This chain connects TRBV4-1 to TRBJ2-5; 8 bases align to TRBD1. The trim removed 1 base at V and 4 bases at J, leaving 8 bases unmatched. The germline V gene encodes CDR1 MGHRA and CDR2 YSYEKL. This CDR3 contains 16 residues. For the CDR3, the DNA is TGCGCCAGCAGCCAAGGTCGCACAGGGGGTTTAGAGACCCAGTACTTC. Amino acids: CASSQGRTGGLETQYF.

The chain joins TRBV6-5 to TRBJ1-4, with D hard to call. From germline, CDR1 is MNHEY and CDR2 SVGAGI. Trimming stripped 0 bases from V and 5 bases from J, with 13 bases between. This CDR3 spans 16 amino acids. The CDR3 region has the DNA TGTGCCAGCAGTTACTCTTTGGGTTCCGGGAATGAAAAACTGTTTTTT. It codes for CASSYSLGSGNEKLFF.

The rearrangement links TRBV2 to TRBJ1-2; D gene unclear. V was trimmed by 11 bases and J by 2 bases, leaving 18 bases between them. The CDR3 is 14 residues long. The V gene's germline CDR1 is SNHLY and CDR2 FYNNEI. CDR3: CACHLDGENYGYTF. CDR3 nucleotide sequence: TGTGCCTGCCATTTAGACGGGGAGAACTATGGCTACACCTTC.

The rearrangement links TRBV5-6 to TRBJ1-6; D gene uncertain. The CDR3 has 14 residues. Germline V gene sequence: CDR1 SGHDT, CDR2 YYEEEE. The V gene lost 0 bases and the J gene lost 5 bases, with 6 bases spanning the gap. The CDR3 spells CASSLDGNNSPLHF. The CDR3 DNA sequence: TGTGCCAGCAGCTTGGATGGCAATAATTCACCCCTCCACTTT.

The chain joins TRBV5-1 to TRBJ2-3; TRBD2 matches 10 bases. J lost 1 base, V lost 0 bases, and 5 bases had no gene match. CDR1 is SGHRS, CDR2 YFSETQ, per germline. The length of the CDR3 is 17 residues. The CDR3 loop is CASSLDSSGRGTDTQYF. Here the CDR3 DNA reads TGCGCCAGCAGCTTGGATTCTAGCGGGAGAGGCACAGATACGCAGTATTTT.

The chain employs TRBV6-1 and TRBJ2-3; D not resolved. V was pared by 3 bases and J by 3 bases, with 16 bases between. The CDR3 covers 16 residues. Germline CDR1 is MNHNS and CDR2 is SASEGT. In DNA form, the CDR3 reads TGTGCCAGCAGTGATCTAAGCGAGTTTTTTACAGATACGCAGTATTTT. Amino acid sequence: CASSDLSEFFTDTQYF.

This sequence joins TRBV6-5 and TRBJ2-2; D is unresolved. Per germline, CDR1 MNHEY and CDR2 SVGAGI. Between the trimmed V and J ends, which lost 6 bases and 5 bases, there was a span of 10 bases. This CDR3 region has 13 residues. The chain's CDR3 is CASRPLSTGELFF. The CDR3 DNA reads TGTGCCAGCAGACCCCTTTCTACCGGGGAGCTGTTTTTT.

This clone was seen a single time. This specimen includes other DNA sequences encoding the same CDR3. This rearrangement joins TRBV28 to TRBJ1-1; 7 nucleotides agree with TRBD1. The germline V gene encodes CDR1 MDHEN and CDR2 SYDVKM. The CDR3 runs 14 residues. V lost 2 bases to trimming and J lost 3 bases; unmatched junction nucleotides: 3. This chain's CDR3 is CASSLAGGDTEAFF. The CDR3, as DNA: TGTGCCAGCAGTTTAGCAGGGGGGGACACTGAAGCTTTCTTT.

The chain recombines TRBV29-1 with TRBJ2-1, with TRBD2 matching 9 bases. J lost 3 bases, V lost 3 bases, and 3 bases had no gene match. Germline assignment: CDR1 SQVTM and CDR2 ANQGSEA. This CDR3 has 14 amino acids. The CDR3 loop reads CSVEGLAYYNEQFF. CDR3 nucleotides: TGCAGCGTTGAGGGACTAGCTTACTACAATGAGCAGTTCTTC.

The chain carries TRBV7-2 and TRBJ2-3; D is ambiguous. The CDR3 is 14 amino acids. The V end was cut by 1 base, the J end by 4 bases, with 9 bases between. Germline CDR1 is SGHTA and CDR2 is FQGNSA. CDR3 in amino acids: CASSLGVYPDTQYF. The CDR3 region has the DNA TGTGCCAGCAGCTTAGGGGTCTACCCAGATACGCAGTATTTT.

The chain has TRBV28 and TRBJ2-7; 9 positions agree with TRBD2. The CDR3 length is 16 residues. The V gene's germline CDR1 is MDHEN and CDR2 SYDVKM. V trimming: 8 bases; J trimming: 9 bases; junction bases outside the gene matches: 20. DNA for the CDR3: TGTGCCAGCGGGGGAATCGGGCCTAGCGGGACGATAAGGCAGTACTTC. This codes for CASGGIGPSGTIRQYF.

The chain has TRBV4-1 and TRBJ2-7, with TRBD1 matching 8 bases. Unmatched junction bases numbered 7, after V lost 4 bases and J lost 5 bases. Looked up from germline, CDR1 is MGHRA and CDR2 is YSYEKL. This CDR3 has 14 amino acids. Written as DNA, the CDR3 is TGCGCCAGCAGCCCAACGTGGACAGGGAACGAGCAGTACTTC. It encodes CASSPTWTGNEQYF.

V gene TRBV19 combines with J gene TRBJ2-2, with D possibly being TRBD2 (6 bases). Germline CDR1 reads LNHDA; CDR2 reads SQIVND (reference sequence). The V gene lost 3 bases and the J gene lost 4 bases, with 12 bases spanning the gap. The CDR3 covers 15 residues. The CDR3 region has the DNA TGTGCCAGTAGTATTCCCTTCGGGAGCACCGGGGAGCTGTTTTTT. It yields the protein CASSIPFGSTGELFF. The whole variable domain, remainder taken from reference TRBV19 and TRBJ2-2, is DGGITQSPKYLFRKEGQNVTLSCEQNLNHDAMYWYRQDPGQGLRLIYYSQIVNDFQKGDIAEGYSVSREKKESFPLTVTSAQKNPTAFYLCASSIPFGSTGELFFGEGSRLTVL.

The chain carries TRBV6-5 and TRBJ1-2; D perhaps matches TRBD1 (6 bases). CDR1 and CDR2 from the germline V gene are MNHEY and SVGAGI. The V and J ends lost 8 bases and 4 bases respectively, with 17 bases between them. CDR3 size: 14 residues. The CDR3 here is CASVQGPRGYGYTF. CDR3 sequence (DNA): TGTGCCAGCGTGCAGGGGCCCCGCGGCTATGGCTACACCTTC.

This clone was picked up a small number of times. The chain joins TRBV19 to TRBJ2-3, with D tentatively TRBD2 (5 bases). This CDR3 spans 15 amino acids. Germline V gene lookup returns CDR1 LNHDA and CDR2 SQIVND (reference sequence). The germline V and J ends were trimmed by 5 bases and 3 bases, with 15 bases remaining between them. CDR3 protein: CASSAGGASTDTQYF. The CDR3 bases are TGTGCCAGTAGTGCTGGAGGCGCATCGACAGATACGCAGTATTTT. The full variable domain, in which reference TRBV19 and TRBJ2-3 provide the parts outside the CDR3, is DGGITQSPKYLFRKEGQNVTLSCEQNLNHDAMYWYRQDPGQGLRLIYYSQIVNDFQKGDIAEGYSVSREKKESFPLTVTSAQKNPTAFYLCASSAGGASTDTQYFGPGTRLTVL.

The chain joins TRBV7-9 to TRBJ2-5; tentative D call: TRBD2 (6 bases). Germline loops: CDR1 SEHNR, CDR2 FQNEAQ (reference sequence). This CDR3 spans 13 amino acids. V lost 5 bases and J lost 5, with 12 bases in between. CDR3 sequence: CASSTGLRETQYF. DNA of the CDR3: TGTGCCAGCAGCACGGGACTCCGCGAGACCCAGTACTTC.

The CDR3 reads CASSGLAGGYEQYF. For the CDR3, the DNA is TGTGCCAGCAGCGGACTAGCGGGAGGCTACGAGCAGTACTTC. The chain uses TRBV25-1 and TRBJ2-7; 14 positions match TRBD2. This CDR3 has 14 residues. J gave up 3 bases and V 6 bases, and 1 base lay outside the gene matches. CDR1 is MGHDK and CDR2 is SYGVNS in the germline V gene.

The chain is built from TRBV5-1 and TRBJ1-1; 7 bases line up with TRBD1. V was clipped by 3 bases and J by 11 bases; unmatched bases: 10. The CDR3 is 13 amino acids. Germline CDR1 is SGHRS and CDR2 is YFSETQ. The CDR3 DNA reads as TGCGCCAGCAGCTCAATGACAGGGAGGGTGGCTTTCTTT. This gives the protein CASSSMTGRVAFF.

The chain uses TRBV28 and TRBJ1-6, with a weak D call TRBD1 (6 bases). The germline V gene encodes CDR1 MDHEN and CDR2 SYDVKM. The CDR3 length is 14 residues. V gave up 7 bases and J gave up 7 bases, with 14 bases separating them. CDR3 residues: CASTQRDINSPLHF. The CDR3 DNA sequence: TGTGCCAGCACCCAGCGGGACATCAATTCACCCCTCCACTTT.

This clone appeared a few times. This sequence joins TRBV9 and TRBJ2-2; D is possibly TRBD2 (5 bases). The CDR3 totals 13 residues. CDR1 is SGDLS and CDR2 is YYNGEE in the germline V gene. V dropped 5 bases and J dropped 6 bases, with 11 bases sitting between them. For the CDR3, the DNA is TGTGCCAGCAGTGCCGGGAAGGCCGGGGAGCTGTTTTTT. This gives the protein CASSAGKAGELFF.